This T cell receptor (beta chain) was identified in a study of T cells in Graves' hyperthyroidism and ophthalmopathy. This CDR3 has 17 residues. Germline V gene data show CDR1 as MNHEY and CDR2 as SVGAGI. After removal of 0 bases from V and 2 bases from J, the junction contained 5 bases not matched to a gene. Amplification of TCR beta CDR3 regions was performed using RNA transcripts as template. Carried out on the TCR CDR3, a first-round RT-PCR used the HTBI primer set. A single record per CDR3 protein comes from TCRdb applying MiXCR to the multiplex PCR reads. The table has 250,000 to 300,000 distinct CDR3 sequences, roughly 19% seen once. This clonotype was seen ten or more times.

The V and J genes are TRBV6-5 and TRBJ2-1; 9 positions agree with TRBD2. Source material: blood. The receptor's source is a middle-aged man with Graves' ophthalmopathy. The CDR3 region has the DNA TGTGCCAGCAGTTACTCGAGTAGCGGGAGCACCTACAATGAGCAGTTCTTC. Its translation is CASSYSSSGSTYNEQFF.